The TCR beta chain under discussion was sequenced for a study of glioma-infiltrating T cells. In the study overall: WHO grade II oligodendrogliomas or astrocytomas, plus non-recurrent WHO grade IV glioblastomas, were sampled. About one million peripheral T cells were targeted at roughly 4.5- to 11-fold coverage. Whole-study findings and limits: Shared blood CDR3 signature motifs marked patients with low tissue-blood divergence.

The germline gives CDR1 LGHNA, CDR2 YSLEER. This CDR3 comprises 14 residues. V gave up 4 bases and J gave up 2 bases, with 11 bases separating them. Amplification of TCR alpha and beta CDR3 regions from RNA used iRepertoire nested multiplex PCR. Tissue mRNA or PBMC total RNA, roughly 95-400 ng, went into one-step reverse transcription and amplification. TCRdb itself ran the multiplex PCR reads through MiXCR, one entry per CDR3 protein. The sample includes fewer than 500,000 distinct CDR3 sequences, roughly two fifths of them seen just once. On this clonotype: Its antigen is not identified.

The receptor comes from a human donor with low-grade glioma or glioblastoma, undergoing nonglioma brain surgery, or in good health (not recorded which). Source material: glioma tissue, nonneoplastic brain tissue, or PBMCs (not recorded which). The gene calls are TRBV4-3 and TRBJ1-2; D perhaps matches TRBD1 (5 bases). Written as DNA, the CDR3 is TGCGCCAGCAGCCCGACGAAGGGGAACTATGGCTACACCTTC. It codes for CASSPTKGNYGYTF.